This T cell receptor beta chain was sequenced in a study of T-cell memory formation after mild COVID-19. Overall study context: TCR clusters were mostly donor specific.

Overall study results and limits: A second wave of clones peaked on day 37, and their SARS-CoV-2 specificity went unconfirmed. Pre-infection memory showed some responding clones, and this suggested that cross-reactive memory joined. Balance between CD4 and CD8 was seen in clones contracting day 15 to 85, and a CD4+ lean was seen in later expanders.

Germline V lookup: CDR1 SGHVS, CDR2 FQNEAQ. Trimming cost V 1 base and J 4 bases; bases outside gene matches: 9. The CDR3 covers 17 residues. One entry per CDR3 protein, called by TCRdb with MiXCR from the 5' RACE reads. The repertoire consists of 350,000 to 500,000 distinct CDR3 sequences, with about 20% occurring once and the leading ten covering 7.5% to 10%. Points on this clonotype: Its target is unknown.

This clonotype was obtained from an adult woman who had mild COVID-19 (a few samples of this study predate the infection). Cell type and time point are not known. The material sequenced was PBMCs or a T cell subset sorted from them (not recorded which). V and J are TRBV7-8 and TRBJ2-3; 9 bases match TRBD2. CDR3 bases: TGTGCCAGCAGCTTAGGCGGTGGCGGGAGGGCCCCAGATACGCAGTATTTT. It translates to CASSLGGGGRAPDTQYF.